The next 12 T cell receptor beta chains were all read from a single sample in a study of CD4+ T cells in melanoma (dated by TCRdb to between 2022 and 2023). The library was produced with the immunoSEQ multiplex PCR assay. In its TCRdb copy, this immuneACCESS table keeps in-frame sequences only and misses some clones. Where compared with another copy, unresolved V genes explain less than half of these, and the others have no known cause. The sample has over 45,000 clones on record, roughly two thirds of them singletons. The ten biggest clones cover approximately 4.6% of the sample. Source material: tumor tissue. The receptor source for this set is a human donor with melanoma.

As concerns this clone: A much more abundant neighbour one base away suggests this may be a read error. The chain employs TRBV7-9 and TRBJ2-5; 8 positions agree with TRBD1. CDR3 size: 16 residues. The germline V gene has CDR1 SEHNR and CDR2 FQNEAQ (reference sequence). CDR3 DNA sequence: TGTGCCAGCAGATCCGCCGACAGGGGAATCCAAGGGACCCAGTACTTC. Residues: CASRSADRGIQGTQYF.

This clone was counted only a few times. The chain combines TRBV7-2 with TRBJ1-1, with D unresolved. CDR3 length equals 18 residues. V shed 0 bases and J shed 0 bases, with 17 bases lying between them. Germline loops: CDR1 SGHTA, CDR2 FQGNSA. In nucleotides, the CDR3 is TGTGCCAGCAGCTTAGCGCTTTTGACGGAAACCTTGAACACTGAAGCTTTCTTT. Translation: CASSLALLTETLNTEAFF.

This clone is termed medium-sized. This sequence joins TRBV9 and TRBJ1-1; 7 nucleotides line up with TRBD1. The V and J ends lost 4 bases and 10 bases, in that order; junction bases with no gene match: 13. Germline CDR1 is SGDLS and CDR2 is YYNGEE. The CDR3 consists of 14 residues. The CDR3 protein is CASSPWDSPFGAFF. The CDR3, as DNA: TGTGCCAGCAGCCCATGGGACAGCCCCTTCGGAGCTTTCTTT.

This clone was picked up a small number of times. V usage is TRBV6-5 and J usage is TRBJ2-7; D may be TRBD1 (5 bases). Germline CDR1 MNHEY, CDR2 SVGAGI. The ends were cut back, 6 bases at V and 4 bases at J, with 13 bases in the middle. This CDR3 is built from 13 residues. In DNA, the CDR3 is TGTGCCAGCAGCGTCAGGGTAGGGTACGAGCAGTACTTC. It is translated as CASSVRVGYEQYF.

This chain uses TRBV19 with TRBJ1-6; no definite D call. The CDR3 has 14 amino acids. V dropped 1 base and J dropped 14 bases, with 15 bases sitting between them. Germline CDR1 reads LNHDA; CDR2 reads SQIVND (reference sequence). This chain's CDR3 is CASSIGSQLLTLHF. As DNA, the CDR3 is TGTGCCAGTAGTATAGGATCACAGCTCCTCACCCTCCACTTT.

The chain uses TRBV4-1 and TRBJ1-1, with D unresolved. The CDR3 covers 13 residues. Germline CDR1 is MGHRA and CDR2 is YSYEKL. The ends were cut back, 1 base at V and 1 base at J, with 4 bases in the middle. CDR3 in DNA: TGCGCCAGCAGCCAAGGGACGAACACTGAAGCTTTCTTT. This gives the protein CASSQGTNTEAFF.

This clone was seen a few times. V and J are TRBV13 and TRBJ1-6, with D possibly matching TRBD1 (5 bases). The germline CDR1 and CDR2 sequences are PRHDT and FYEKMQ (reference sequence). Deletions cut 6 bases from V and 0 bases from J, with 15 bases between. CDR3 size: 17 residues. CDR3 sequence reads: CASRPGSPSSYNSPLHF. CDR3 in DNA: TGTGCCAGCAGGCCAGGGAGCCCCAGCTCCTATAATTCACCCCTCCACTTT.

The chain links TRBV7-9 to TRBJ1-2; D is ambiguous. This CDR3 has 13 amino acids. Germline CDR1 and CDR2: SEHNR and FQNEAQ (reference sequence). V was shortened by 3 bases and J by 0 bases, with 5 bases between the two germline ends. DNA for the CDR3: TGTGCCAGCAGCTTGGGAGCTAACTATGGCTACACCTTC. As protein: CASSLGANYGYTF.

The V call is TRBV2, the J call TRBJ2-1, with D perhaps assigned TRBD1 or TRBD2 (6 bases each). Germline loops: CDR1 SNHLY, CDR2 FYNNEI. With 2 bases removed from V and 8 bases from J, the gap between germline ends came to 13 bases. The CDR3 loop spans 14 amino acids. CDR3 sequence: CASSEFWGAYEQFF. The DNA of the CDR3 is TGTGCCAGCAGTGAATTCTGGGGGGCCTATGAGCAGTTCTTC.

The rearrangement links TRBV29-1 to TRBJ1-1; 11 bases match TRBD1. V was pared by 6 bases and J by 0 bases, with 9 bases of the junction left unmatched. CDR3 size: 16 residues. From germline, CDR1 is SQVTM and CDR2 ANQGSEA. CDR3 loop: CSVPGTGGWMNTEAFF. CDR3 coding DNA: TGCAGCGTCCCCGGGACAGGGGGTTGGATGAACACTGAAGCTTTCTTT.

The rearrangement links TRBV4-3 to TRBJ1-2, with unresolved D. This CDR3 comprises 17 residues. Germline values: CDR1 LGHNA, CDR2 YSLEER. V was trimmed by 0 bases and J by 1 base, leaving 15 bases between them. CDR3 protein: CASSQDWQERLNYGYTF. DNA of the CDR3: TGCGCCAGCAGCCAAGATTGGCAGGAGAGACTTAACTATGGCTACACCTTC.

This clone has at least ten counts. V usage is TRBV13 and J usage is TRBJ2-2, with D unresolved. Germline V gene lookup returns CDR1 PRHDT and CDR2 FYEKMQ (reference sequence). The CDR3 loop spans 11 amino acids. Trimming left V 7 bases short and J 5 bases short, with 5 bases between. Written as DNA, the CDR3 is TGTGCCAGCATGGGGACCGGGGAGCTGTTTTTT. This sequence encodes CASMGTGELFF.